This T cell receptor beta chain came from a study of blood T cell repertoires in COVID-19. Looking at the study overall: Samples taken during acute and convalescent COVID-19 were collected in the United States, Italy and Spain. T cells, B-cell-depleted T cells, or PBMCs provided the cDNA or gDNA that served as material.

V trimming: 5 bases; J trimming: 3 bases; junction bases outside the gene matches: 7. The CDR3 contains 14 residues. Germline V gene data show CDR1 as ENHRY and CDR2 as SYGVKD. In the authors' methods: Nucleated cell counts were estimated from reference gene primer amplification. The repertoire was sequenced with immunoSEQ multiplex PCR; TCRdb's copy has only in-frame clones and lacks some. The DNA was the basis for D and trimming; V, J and clone size are from that table. The table records more than 70,000 clones, around nine tenths of them present only once. The V and J genes are TRBV10-3 and TRBJ2-7; 7 bases align to TRBD1. The specimen sequenced was peripheral blood. The sequence derives from a man between 50 and 59 years old with active or convalescent COVID-19. Here the CDR3 DNA reads TGTGCCATCAGTAATGGACAGGAGGTCTACGAGCAGTACTTC. Translated: CAISNGQEVYEQYF.